This is a list of T cell receptor beta chains from one sample in a study of shared clonotypes between healthy human individuals. The protocol was immunoSEQ multiplex PCR, while the TCRdb copy is restricted to in-frame clones and leaves out a portion. Counted here are approximately 1.5 million clones, approximately 98% occurring once; the ten biggest clones make up about 0.4%. Sequenced sample: naive CD4+ T cells sorted from blood. These receptors originate from a man aged 25-45 years in good health. Both conserved end residues are part of each CDR3. Clone size is given for some rows only: seen once, a few or many times, or a class if the clone is expanded.

size,V,J,CDR3
NA,TRBV9,TRBJ2-7,CASSVGSSSYEQYF
NA,TRBV11-1,TRBJ2-1,CASSSGGTNYNEQFF
few,TRBV6-5,TRBJ2-7,CASSSGTGGYEQYF
NA,TRBV7-2,TRBJ2-2,CASSHYTGELFF
NA,TRBV19,TRBJ1-2,CASSIERGQIYGYTF
NA,TRBV7-9,TRBJ2-2,CASRTGANTGELFF
NA,TRBV5-1,TRBJ2-1,CASSSGTSGTYNEQFF
NA,TRBV4-1,TRBJ2-7,CASSQRGDSLIYEQYF
NA,TRBV25-1,TRBJ1-5,CASSDLGQLPQHF
NA,TRBV29-1,TRBJ2-5,CSLSGTKETQYF
NA,TRBV4-1,TRBJ2-1,CASSPTEAGLGYNEQFF
NA,TRBV19,TRBJ2-1,CASTSRSYKNEGQFF
NA,TRBV11-3,TRBJ2-7,CASSLATGYEQYF
NA,TRBV18,TRBJ2-7,CASSSYIVPYEQYF
NA,TRBV14,TRBJ1-2,CASSPGGSRFSGYTF
NA,TRBV5-5,TRBJ2-7,CASSRDRPYEQYF
once,TRBV28,TRBJ2-2,CASSLLGGITGELFF
once,TRBV30,TRBJ1-2,CAWNRGLADGYTF
NA,TRBV14,TRBJ2-7,CASSLTRSSYEQYF
NA,TRBV9,TRBJ2-1,CASSLKLGGFHNEQFF
NA,TRBV30,TRBJ2-5,CAWSVQSRAVMWETQYF
NA,TRBV18,TRBJ1-2,CASSPGEDYGYTF
NA,TRBV19,TRBJ2-1,CASSIVPLWSEQFF
NA,TRBV25-1,TRBJ2-7,CASSPGTGFEQYF
NA,TRBV2,TRBJ2-7,CASSEAGGPEGEQYF
NA,TRBV10-3,TRBJ2-2,CAISEPGLATTGELFF
NA,TRBV6-5,TRBJ1-2,CTTGSDYGYTF
few,TRBV7-9,TRBJ1-2,CASSPMRGSYGYTF
NA,TRBV5-6,TRBJ2-3,CASRGYASTDTQYF
NA,TRBV5-1,TRBJ2-3,CASSLAGTGVVDTQYF
NA,TRBV30,TRBJ2-1,CAWSGVESGRTYNEQFF
NA,TRBV4-1,TRBJ1-5,CASSPDLSNQPQHF
NA,TRBV9,TRBJ2-3,CASSVSASSTDTQYF
NA,TRBV5-4,TRBJ2-3,CASSLLASGSTDTQYF
NA,TRBV4-3,TRBJ2-3,CASSQEVGLLAGAKGSTDTQYF
NA,TRBV2,TRBJ2-7,CASRETAEQYF
NA,TRBV5-1,TRBJ2-3,CASSLQGPSTDTQYF
NA,TRBV5-1,TRBJ1-1,CASSLRPGYTEAFF
NA,TRBV18,TRBJ1-5,CASSGTGRDQPQHF
NA,TRBV5-1,TRBJ2-7,CASSPPGRDFYEQYF
NA,TRBV28,TRBJ2-7,CASSARTSGRLASISYEQYF
NA,TRBV27,TRBJ2-7,CASSPGTVGPYEQYF
NA,TRBV7-9,TRBJ1-1,CASSQNRETEAFF
NA,TRBV7-2,TRBJ2-5,CASSPVLGTGGETQYF
NA,TRBV4-2,TRBJ1-1,CASSRGDSVNTEAFF
NA,TRBV4-3,TRBJ2-2,CASRPDRIGTGELFF
NA,TRBV5-1,TRBJ1-1,CASSPDNRVSMNTEAFF
NA,TRBV21-1,TRBJ2-2,CASSKVSTVCGKLFF